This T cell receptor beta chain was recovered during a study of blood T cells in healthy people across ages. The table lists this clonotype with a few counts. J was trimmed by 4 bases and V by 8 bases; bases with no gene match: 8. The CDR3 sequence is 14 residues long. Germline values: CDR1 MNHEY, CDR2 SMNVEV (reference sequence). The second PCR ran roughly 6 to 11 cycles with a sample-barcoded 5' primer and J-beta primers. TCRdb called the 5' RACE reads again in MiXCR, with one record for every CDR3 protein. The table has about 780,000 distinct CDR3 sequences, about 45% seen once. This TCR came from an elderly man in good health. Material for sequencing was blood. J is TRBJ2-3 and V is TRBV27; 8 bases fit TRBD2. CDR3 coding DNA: TGTGCCAGCTTTAAAGCGGGAGTGCCAGATACGCAGTATTTT. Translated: CASFKAGVPDTQYF.